The rows below give T cell receptor beta chains drawn from one sample of a study of T cell repertoires in cytomegalovirus infection. One entry per CDR3 protein, called by TCRdb with MiXCR from the reads. This sample has 150,000 to 200,000 distinct CDR3 sequences; 7.5% to 10% occur once, and the top ten carry about 4.6%. The specimen sequenced was PBMCs. The receptors originated from a human donor in good health (CMV status not recorded). Some clones in this sample may be carry-over from other donors' samples. Each CDR3 is given without its conserved first and last residue.

V: TRBV6-2/TRBV6-3; J: TRBJ2-7; CDR3: ASSWTVYEQY
V: TRBV5-6; J: TRBJ2-7; CDR3: ASSPASGGDGYEQY
V: TRBV6-2/TRBV6-3; J: TRBJ2-7; CDR3: ASSPGDRVSYEQY
V: TRBV7-3; J: TRBJ1-1; CDR3: ASSERQYTEAF
V: TRBV7-2; J: TRBJ1-1; CDR3: ASSPPWTEAF
V: TRBV28; J: TRBJ2-5; CDR3: ASSSATGGKTQY
V: TRBV28; J: TRBJ2-5; CDR3: ASSLTSGGIETQY
V: TRBV29-1; J: TRBJ2-7; CDR3: SASTPRGHEQY
V: TRBV9; J: TRBJ1-1; CDR3: ASSVGRSNTEAF
V: TRBV5-4; J: TRBJ1-2; CDR3: ASSLPGQPTNYGYT
V: TRBV2; J: TRBJ2-7; CDR3: ASSESGTRADEQY
V: TRBV10-3; J: TRBJ1-5; CDR3: AIRTEGTNQPQH
V: TRBV2; J: TRBJ2-2; CDR3: ASSVRQGSDTGELF
V: TRBV7-2; J: TRBJ1-6; CDR3: ASSLGQADNSPLH
V: TRBV2; J: TRBJ2-5; CDR3: ASRGGQGLLQETQY
V: TRBV6-4; J: TRBJ2-3; CDR3: ASSEGGGATDTQY
V: TRBV10-1; J: TRBJ1-4; CDR3: ASSAGVAEKLF
V: TRBV7-9; J: TRBJ2-5; CDR3: ASSLGLDQETQY
V: TRBV2; J: TRBJ2-5; CDR3: ASRKQETQY
V: TRBV12-3/TRBV12-4; J: TRBJ2-5; CDR3: ASSRLAISAETQY
V: TRBV7-9; J: TRBJ2-7; CDR3: ASSPPPDRDSYEQY
V: TRBV28; J: TRBJ1-1; CDR3: ASMIMNTEAF
V: TRBV6-5; J: TRBJ1-1; CDR3: ASSSTGAMNTEAF
V: TRBV29-1; J: TRBJ2-2; CDR3: SVTHNTGELF
V: TRBV7-2; J: TRBJ1-1; CDR3: ASSLRGAPNTEAF
V: TRBV6-6; J: TRBJ1-6; CDR3: ASSYAVNSPLH
V: TRBV7-2; J: TRBJ1-3; CDR3: ASSRRVTVSGNTIY
V: TRBV7-2; J: TRBJ1-2; CDR3: ASSHPQDYGYT
V: TRBV5-1; J: TRBJ2-3; CDR3: ASSWTGQGTDTQY
V: TRBV3-1; J: TRBJ2-1; CDR3: ASSRRGTYNEQF
V: TRBV4-1; J: TRBJ1-6; CDR3: ASSQTRDLGGPLH
V: TRBV6-2/TRBV6-3; J: TRBJ2-1; CDR3: ASKSAGVAGANEQF
V: TRBV29-1; J: TRBJ1-1; CDR3: SVGRDTEAF
V: TRBV5-1; J: TRBJ2-2; CDR3: ASSSGGAEGEELF
V: TRBV20-1; J: TRBJ2-3; CDR3: SAKLAARADTQY
V: TRBV7-2; J: TRBJ1-5; CDR3: ASSLDISNQPQH
V: TRBV6-1; J: TRBJ2-7; CDR3: ASSVTGSPYEQY
V: TRBV7-2; J: TRBJ2-2; CDR3: ASSIRNTGELF
V: TRBV28; J: TRBJ1-3; CDR3: ASSLAGVFGNTIY
V: TRBV4-1; J: TRBJ1-5; CDR3: ASSHGVQDRQPQH
V: TRBV10-1; J: TRBJ1-4; CDR3: ASSEASGDGKLF
V: TRBV2; J: TRBJ2-5; CDR3: ASYPGQVIQETQY
V: TRBV7-9; J: TRBJ2-4; CDR3: ASSLVLGIKNIQY
V: TRBV12-3/TRBV12-4; J: TRBJ2-3; CDR3: ASNDRLRTDTQY
V: TRBV7-2; J: TRBJ2-7; CDR3: ASSRINYEQY
V: TRBV29-1; J: TRBJ1-1; CDR3: SVERGERYTEAF
V: TRBV14; J: TRBJ1-3; CDR3: ASSHWGYGNTIY
V: TRBV12-3/TRBV12-4; J: TRBJ1-4; CDR3: ASSFGFGGEKLF
V: TRBV4-3; J: TRBJ2-5; CDR3: ASSQGGGTETQY
V: TRBV20-1; J: TRBJ1-1; CDR3: SGYWIMNTEAF
V: TRBV28; J: TRBJ1-1; CDR3: ASSPQPSGRSEAF
V: TRBV2; J: TRBJ1-2; CDR3: ASSEEQGASGYT
V: TRBV7-2; J: TRBJ2-7; CDR3: ASSIQTGNEQY
V: TRBV7-2; J: TRBJ2-3; CDR3: ASSLAAGGNTDTQY
V: TRBV7-2; J: TRBJ1-5; CDR3: ASSPQGFIGNQPQH
V: TRBV7-2; J: TRBJ2-1; CDR3: ASSLARGGANEQF
V: TRBV6-6; J: TRBJ1-3; CDR3: ASRRQGITGNTIY